What follows is one TCR beta chain and its context. The study drew participants aged about 18 to 89 years from 20 to 30 US areas. The source of the sample is a study of blood T cell repertoires in COVID-19. For the study at large: Samples came from the United States, Italy and Spain, spanning acute and convalescent COVID-19.

This CDR3 region has 16 residues. Trimming removed 2 bases from V and 6 bases from J; junction bases left unmatched: 10. Germline V CDR1 and CDR2: MNHEY, SMNVEV (reference sequence). The data were produced by immunoSEQ multiplex PCR, yet TCRdb's version contains in-frame clones alone and is incomplete. Of hundreds of thousands of clones in the sample, 88% were seen once. The sample was PBMCs or T cells enriched from blood (not recorded which). The rearrangement links TRBV27 to TRBJ2-7; 10 positions match TRBD2. The receptor's source is a woman between 45 and 60 years old who had recovered from COVID-19. CDR3 DNA sequence: TGTGCCAGCAGTTTAATCCGAGCGGGAGGGCCATCCGAGCAGTACTTC. Residues: CASSLIRAGGPSEQYF.